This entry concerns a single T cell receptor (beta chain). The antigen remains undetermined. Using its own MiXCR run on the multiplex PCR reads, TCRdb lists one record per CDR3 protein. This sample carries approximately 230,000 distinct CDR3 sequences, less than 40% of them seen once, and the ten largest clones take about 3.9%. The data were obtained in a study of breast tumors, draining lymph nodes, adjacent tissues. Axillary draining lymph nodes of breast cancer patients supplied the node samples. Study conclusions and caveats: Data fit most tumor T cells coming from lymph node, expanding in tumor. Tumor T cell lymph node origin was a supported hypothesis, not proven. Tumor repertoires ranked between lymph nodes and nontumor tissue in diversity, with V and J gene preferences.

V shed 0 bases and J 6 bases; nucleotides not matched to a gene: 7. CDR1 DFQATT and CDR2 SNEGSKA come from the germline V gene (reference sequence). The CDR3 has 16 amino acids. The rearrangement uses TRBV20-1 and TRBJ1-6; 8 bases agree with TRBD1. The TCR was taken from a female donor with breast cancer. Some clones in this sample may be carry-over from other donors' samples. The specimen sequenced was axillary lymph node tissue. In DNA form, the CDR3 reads TGCAGTGCTAGAGAGACGTGGACAGGGATTAATTCACCCCTCCACTTT. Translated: CSARETWTGINSPLHF.